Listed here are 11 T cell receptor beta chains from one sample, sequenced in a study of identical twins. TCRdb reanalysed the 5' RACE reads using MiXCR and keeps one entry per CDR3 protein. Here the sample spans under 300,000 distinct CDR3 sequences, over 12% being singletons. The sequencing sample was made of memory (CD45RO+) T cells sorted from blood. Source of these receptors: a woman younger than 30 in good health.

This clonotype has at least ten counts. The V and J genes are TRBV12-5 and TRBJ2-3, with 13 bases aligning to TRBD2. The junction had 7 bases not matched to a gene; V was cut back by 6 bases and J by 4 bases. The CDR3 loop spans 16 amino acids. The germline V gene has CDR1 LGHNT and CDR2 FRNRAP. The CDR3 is CASGTGLAGVSDTQYF. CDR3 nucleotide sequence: TGTGCTAGTGGCACAGGACTAGCGGGAGTATCAGATACGCAGTATTTT.

CDR3: CASSRSLGWDYGYTF. CDR3 in DNA: TGTGCCAGCAGCCGGTCACTGGGATGGGACTATGGCTACACCTTC. This chain uses TRBV5-6 with TRBJ1-2; no clear D. The CDR3 totals 15 residues. Trimming removed 4 bases at V and 3 bases at J, with 16 bases between. The germline gives CDR1 SGHDT, CDR2 YYEEEE.

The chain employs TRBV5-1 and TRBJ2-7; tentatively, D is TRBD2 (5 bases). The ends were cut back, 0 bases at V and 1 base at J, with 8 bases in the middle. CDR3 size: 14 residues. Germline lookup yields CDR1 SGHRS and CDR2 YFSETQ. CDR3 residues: CASSLERDSYEQYF. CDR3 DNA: TGCGCCAGCAGCTTGGAACGGGATTCCTACGAGCAGTACTTC.

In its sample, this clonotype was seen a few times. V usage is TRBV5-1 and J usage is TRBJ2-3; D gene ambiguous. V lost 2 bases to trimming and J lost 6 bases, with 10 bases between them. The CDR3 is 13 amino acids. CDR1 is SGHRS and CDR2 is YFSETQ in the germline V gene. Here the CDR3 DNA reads TGCGCCAGCAGCTTAACAACAGCGGATACGCAGTATTTT. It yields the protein CASSLTTADTQYF.

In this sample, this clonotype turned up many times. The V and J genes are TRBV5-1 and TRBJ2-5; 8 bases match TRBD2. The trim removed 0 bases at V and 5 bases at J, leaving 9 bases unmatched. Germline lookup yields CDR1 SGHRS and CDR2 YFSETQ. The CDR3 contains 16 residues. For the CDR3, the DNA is TGCGCCAGCAGCTTGGATGACGGGAGGGCCGGGGAGACCCAGTACTTC. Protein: CASSLDDGRAGETQYF.

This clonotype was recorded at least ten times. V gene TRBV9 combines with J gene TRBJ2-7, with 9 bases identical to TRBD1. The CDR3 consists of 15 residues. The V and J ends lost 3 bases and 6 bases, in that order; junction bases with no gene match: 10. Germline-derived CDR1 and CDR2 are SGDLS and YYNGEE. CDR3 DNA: TGTGCCAGCAGCGCCCTACCGGGACAGGGAGTCGAGCAGTACTTC. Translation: CASSALPGQGVEQYF.

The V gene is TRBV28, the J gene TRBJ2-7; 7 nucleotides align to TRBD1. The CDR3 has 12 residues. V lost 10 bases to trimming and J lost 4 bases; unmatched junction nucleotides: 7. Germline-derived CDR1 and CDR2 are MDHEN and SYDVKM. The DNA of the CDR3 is TGTGCCACCCGGACAGGAGTGTACGAGCAGTACTTC. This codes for CATRTGVYEQYF.

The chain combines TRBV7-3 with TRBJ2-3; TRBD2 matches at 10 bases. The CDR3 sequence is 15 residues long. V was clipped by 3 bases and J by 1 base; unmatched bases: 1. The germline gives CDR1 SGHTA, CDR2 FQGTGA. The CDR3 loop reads CASSFSGGGTDTQYF. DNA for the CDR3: TGTGCCAGCAGCTTCAGCGGGGGGGGCACAGATACGCAGTATTTT.

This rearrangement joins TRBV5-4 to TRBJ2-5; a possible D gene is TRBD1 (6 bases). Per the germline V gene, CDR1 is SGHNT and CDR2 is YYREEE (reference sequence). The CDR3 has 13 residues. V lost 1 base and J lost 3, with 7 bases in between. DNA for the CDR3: TGTGCCAGCAGCTTGAGGACAGAAGAGACCCAGTACTTC. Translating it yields CASSLRTEETQYF.

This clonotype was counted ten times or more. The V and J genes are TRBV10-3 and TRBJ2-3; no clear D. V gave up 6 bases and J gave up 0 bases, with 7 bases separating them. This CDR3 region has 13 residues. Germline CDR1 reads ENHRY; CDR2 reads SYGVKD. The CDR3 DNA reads TGTGCCATCAGCGGATCCAGCACAGATACGCAGTATTTT. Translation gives CAISGSSTDTQYF.

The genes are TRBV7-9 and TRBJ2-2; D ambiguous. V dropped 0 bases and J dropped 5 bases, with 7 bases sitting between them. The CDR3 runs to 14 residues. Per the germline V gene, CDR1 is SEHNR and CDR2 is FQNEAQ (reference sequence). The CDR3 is CASSLAKLTGELFF. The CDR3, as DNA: TGTGCCAGCAGCTTAGCCAAGCTGACCGGGGAGCTGTTTTTT.